A single T cell receptor (beta chain) is shown here with its context. What it recognizes is unknown. Germline CDR1 is LGHNA and CDR2 is YSLEER. With V trimmed by 0 bases and J by 6 bases, 8 bases remained unmatched. There are 19 residues in the CDR3. The data stem from a study of Ad26.COV2.S vaccination and SARS-CoV-2 variants. Study at large: Trial arm assignment for the donor was COV1001 Ad26.COV2.S. By the intramuscular route, Ad26.COV2.S was given once, or twice 56 days apart.

Study results and caveats: Among vaccine recipients, spike-specific TCR breadth exceeded that of placebo recipients.

Here immunoSEQ multiplex PCR was the method, and the copy in TCRdb shows in-frame clones only, minus some. The sample contains 430,000 or so clones, about 93% of which appear only once. Treatment reported: some 19 received Ad26.COV2.S at low or high dose, single or two shots; 5 received placebo; per-sample allocation not given. Sample collection was performed on day 63 after the first vaccine or placebo injection. This vaccine is an Ad26 vector that expresses the Wuhan-strain SARS-CoV-2 spike. The V call is TRBV4-3, the J call TRBJ2-1; TRBD2 matches at 16 bases. The specimen was peripheral blood, collected in a trial of Ad26.COV2.S vaccine versus placebo. This receptor was identified in a person between 18 and 65 years old who received the Ad26.COV2.S COVID-19 vaccine or a placebo. As DNA, the CDR3 is TGCGCCAGCAGCCAAGAGGCGGGACTAGCGGGAGGGCCAGGCAATGAGCAGTTCTTC. This sequence encodes CASSQEAGLAGGPGNEQFF.